This is a list of T cell receptor beta chains from one sample in a study of PD-L1 blockade in urothelial cancer. The data were produced by immunoSEQ multiplex PCR, yet TCRdb's version contains in-frame clones alone and is incomplete. The sample yields approximately 90,000 clones, more than 75% seen once. Sequencing used PBMCs, obtained around atezolizumab (anti-PD-L1) treatment. The source of these receptors is a man in his sixties with urothelial cancer. Each CDR3 is given with its conserved first and last residue. The D gene is left open where the match is weak. Rows give clone size only sometimes, using once, few, many, or a class for an expanded clone.

V gene	J gene	clone size	D gene	CDR3 protein	CDR3 DNA
TRBV19	TRBJ2-7	-	-	CASSIDHQGYEQYF	TGTGCCAGTAGTATAGATCACCAGGGCTACGAGCAGTACTTC
TRBV5-5	TRBJ1-2	-	-	CASSLASQPYGYTF	TGTGCCAGCAGCTTGGCGTCACAGCCTTATGGCTACACCTTC
TRBV5-1	TRBJ2-6	-	-	CASSPRHSGANVLTF	TGCGCCAGCAGCCCACGACACTCCGGGGCCAACGTCCTGACTTTC
TRBV11-3	TRBJ2-5	-	TRBD2	CASSFPGLAGGETQYF	TGTGCCAGCAGCTTTCCGGGACTAGCGGGGGGAGAGACCCAGTACTTC
TRBV7-9	TRBJ1-1	-	-	CASIRGLTEAFF	TGTGCCAGCATTCGAGGGTTGACTGAAGCTTTCTTT
TRBV19	TRBJ2-1	-	TRBD1	CASRRDSHFNNEQFF	TGTGCCAGTAGAAGGGACAGCCACTTCAATAATGAGCAGTTCTTC
TRBV4-3	TRBJ2-1	-	-	CASSQGRGGGVRNEQFF	TGCGCCAGCAGCCAAGGGCGGGGAGGGGGGGTACGCAATGAGCAGTTCTTC
TRBV30	TRBJ2-1	few	-	CALKRTGFLVNEQFF	TGTGCCTTAAAACGAACAGGGTTCCTAGTCAATGAGCAGTTCTTC
TRBV7-2	TRBJ2-3	-	-	CASTTDRFADTQYF	TGTGCCAGCACCACGGACAGATTTGCAGATACGCAGTATTTT
TRBV2	TRBJ2-3	-	TRBD1	CASSLSPTGLGSDTQYF	TGTGCCAGCAGTCTGTCCCCGACAGGGCTCGGTTCGGATACGCAGTATTTT
TRBV9	TRBJ2-2	-	TRBD1	CASSVAPPDRRQGARRELFF	TGTGCCAGCAGCGTAGCTCCCCCAGACCGAAGACAGGGGGCGAGGAGGGAGCTGTTTTTT
TRBV5-1	TRBJ2-1	few	-	CASSLVSTHNEQFF	TGCGCCAGCAGCTTGGTCTCGACTCACAATGAGCAGTTCTTC
TRBV7-3	TRBJ2-1	-	TRBD2	CASSLLAAIGNEQFF	TGTGCCAGCAGCTTGCTAGCGGCGATTGGGAATGAGCAGTTCTTC
TRBV27	TRBJ1-5	-	TRBD1	CASRPDRALIGTSNQPQHF	TGTGCCAGCAGGCCGGACAGGGCCTTAATCGGCACTAGCAATCAGCCCCAGCATTTT
TRBV5-1	TRBJ1-5	-	-	CASSLVGQINQPQHF	TGCGCCAGCAGCTTGGTAGGACAGATCAATCAGCCCCAGCATTTT
TRBV15	TRBJ2-7	-	TRBD2	CATSNGLAGFGYEQYF	TGTGCCACCAGCAACGGACTAGCGGGGTTCGGCTACGAGCAGTACTTC
TRBV11-3	TRBJ1-2	-	TRBD1	CASSLDRDRYGYTF	TGTGCCAGCAGCTTAGATAGGGACAGATATGGCTACACCTTC
TRBV6-5	TRBJ1-1	-	-	CASNKGRELIGAFF	TGTGCCAGCAATAAAGGACGGGAGCTTATAGGAGCTTTCTTT
TRBV7-6	TRBJ2-7	-	-	CASSLDEGGRYEQYF	TGTGCCAGCAGCTTAGACGAAGGCGGTCGTTACGAGCAGTACTTC
TRBV27	TRBJ2-1	-	-	CASSFRGHPTEDEQFF	TGTGCCAGCAGTTTCCGCGGACACCCAACCGAGGATGAGCAGTTCTTC
TRBV30	TRBJ2-1	-	TRBD2	CAWSSLTSGAYNEQFF	TGTGCCTGGAGTTCCCTAACTAGCGGAGCTTACAATGAGCAGTTCTTC
TRBV6-4	TRBJ1-4	-	TRBD1	CASTQGRGHVGWEKLFF	TGTGCCAGCACTCAGGGCAGGGGGCACGTGGGCTGGGAAAAACTGTTTTTT
TRBV9	TRBJ1-1	-	-	CASSVAREAPARVTEAFF	TGTGCCAGCAGCGTAGCTCGGGAGGCCCCCGCTAGAGTCACTGAAGCTTTCTTT
TRBV27	TRBJ1-2	-	TRBD1	CASSSLDRGDYGYTF	TGTGCCAGCAGTTCCTTGGACAGGGGAGACTATGGCTACACCTTC